This T cell receptor (beta chain) was observed in a study of PD-L1 blockade in urothelial cancer. Whole-study context: Between 0 and 3 prior chemotherapy regimens had been given to patients. Timepoints chosen for blood analysis were 3 weeks (second dose) and 6 weeks after treatment start.

The CDR3 runs to 15 residues. V was shortened by 0 bases and J by 5 bases, with 12 bases between the two germline ends. Germline V CDR1 and CDR2: SGHRS, YFSETQ. Time point specified: pretreatment peripheral blood. Sampling of each patient yielded between 1 and 8 specimens, collected pretreatment and on-treatment. Spike-ins of synthetic TCR analog templates went into each PCR. Clones were read by immunoSEQ multiplex PCR, and TCRdb kept only the in-frame ones, dropping some. The repertoire holds approximately 67,000 clones, with about 90% as singletons. This TCR was sampled from a man aged 55 to 69 with urothelial cancer. The chain recombines TRBV5-1 with TRBJ2-1; TRBD1 might be the D (5 bases). The sequencing used PBMCs, collected around atezolizumab (anti-PD-L1) treatment. The DNA for the CDR3 is TGCGCCAGCAGCTTGGTAGGGGATACTAACAATGAGCAGTTCTTC. Protein sequence: CASSLVGDTNNEQFF.